The clone carrying this T cell receptor beta chain occurred once. Germline V gives CDR1 SEHNR, CDR2 FQNEAQ (reference sequence). V lost 5 bases, J lost 8 bases, and 1 base lay in between. The CDR3 has 9 residues. TCRdb's table, derived via immunoSEQ multiplex PCR, lists solely in-frame clones and lacks some. The profile shows 110,000 or so clones, approximately 90% of them singletons. The sample comes from a study of T cell responses to AZD1222 COVID-19 vaccine. The sample here was peripheral blood, taken on day 0 of AZD1222 vaccination. The receptor comes from an adult in good health. The chain recombines TRBV7-9 with TRBJ2-1; D is ambiguous. CDR3 region: CASSDEQFF. In DNA form, the CDR3 reads TGTGCCAGCAGCGATGAGCAGTTCTTC.